These 25 T cell receptor beta chains share one sample of origin, sequenced in a study of patients and donors after allogeneic stem cell transplantation. MiXCR, applied by TCRdb to the RT-PCR reads, yields one record per CDR3 protein. The sample includes 150,000 to 200,000 distinct CDR3 sequences, approximately 24% seen only once; the top ten take roughly a quarter. Material: blood, either unsorted or a sorted T cell fraction (not recorded which). The receptors originated from a human donor who was either an allogeneic HSCT recipient or a stem cell or donor lymphocyte infusion donor (not recorded which). It is not recorded whose cells these are; they may come from a transplant donor.

The chain employs TRBV5-1 and TRBJ2-1; either TRBD1 or TRBD2 may fit D (5 bases each). The CDR3 consists of 14 residues. V was trimmed by 4 bases and J by 4 bases, leaving 12 bases between them. CDR1 SGHRS and CDR2 YFSETQ come from the germline V gene. As DNA, the CDR3 is TGCGCCAGCAGCACGATTGGGGGTTACAATGAGCAGTTCTTC. It codes for CASSTIGGYNEQFF. The entire variable domain, with the rest obtained from reference TRBV5-1 and TRBJ2-1, is as follows: KAGVTQTPRYLIKTRGQQVTLSCSPISGHRSVSWYQQTPGQGLQFLFEYFSETQRNKGNFPGRFSGRQFSNSRSEMNVSTLELGDSALYLCASSTIGGYNEQFFGPGTRLTVL.

The table lists this clonotype with a few counts. V usage is TRBV6-6 and J usage is TRBJ2-1; either TRBD1 or TRBD2 may supply D (5 bases each). V lost 0 bases and J lost 6, with 6 bases in between. From germline, CDR1 is MNHNY and CDR2 SVGAGI (reference sequence). This CDR3 comprises 13 residues. CDR3 loop: CASSYSRGNEQFF. The CDR3 nucleotides read TGTGCCAGCAGTTACTCGAGGGGCAATGAGCAGTTCTTC.

The genes are TRBV20-1 and TRBJ2-1; TRBD2 matches at 7 bases. Unmatched junction bases numbered 7, after V lost 3 bases and J lost 5 bases. The CDR3 sequence is 14 residues long. The germline V gene has CDR1 DFQATT and CDR2 SNEGSKA (reference sequence). In DNA, the CDR3 is TGCAGTGCTAGTGGTAGGCTAGCGGACAATGAGCAGTTCTTC. This sequence encodes CSASGRLADNEQFF.

The V gene is TRBV20-1, the J gene TRBJ2-7; 9 nucleotides line up with TRBD1. Germline CDR1 reads DFQATT; CDR2 reads SNEGSKA (reference sequence). CDR3 size: 13 residues. V lost 5 bases and J lost 7; bases outside the gene matches: 9. CDR3 residues: CSARDRVFWEQYF. DNA for the CDR3: TGCAGTGCTCGGGACAGGGTTTTCTGGGAGCAGTACTTC.

Only a few counts were recorded for this clonotype. J is TRBJ1-3 and V is TRBV5-1, with TRBD1 matching over 7 bases. The CDR3 loop spans 16 amino acids. The J segment lost 0 bases and the V segment lost 4 bases, leaving 7 bases of the junction unmatched. CDR1 is SGHRS and CDR2 is YFSETQ in the germline V gene. CDR3 protein: CASSPGTGVSGNTIYF. Written as DNA, the CDR3 is TGCGCCAGCAGCCCGGGAACAGGGGTCTCTGGAAACACCATATATTTT.

The genes are TRBV2 and TRBJ2-5, with D maybe TRBD2 (6 bases). The CDR3 loop spans 13 amino acids. Trimming cost V 8 bases and J 6 bases, with 16 bases left between them. From germline, CDR1 is SNHLY and CDR2 FYNNEI. The CDR3 DNA sequence: TGTGCCAGCCTCTTAGACCGGGAGAAGACCCAGTACTTC. Translating it yields CASLLDREKTQYF.

Ten or more counts support this clonotype. The CDR3 is CASSLERGLNTEAFF. The CDR3 DNA follows: TGTGCCAGCAGCTTAGAGCGGGGGTTGAACACTGAAGCTTTCTTT. This chain connects TRBV7-9 to TRBJ1-1, with D possibly TRBD1 on 5 matching bases. Germline loops: CDR1 SEHNR, CDR2 FQNEAQ (reference sequence). The CDR3 runs to 15 residues. The V end was cut by 1 base, the J end by 0 bases, with 9 bases between.

The V call is TRBV6-5, the J call TRBJ2-5; the match to TRBD2 covers 10 bases. The ends lost 0 bases at V and 2 bases at J; junction bases unmatched: 6. The CDR3 loop spans 17 amino acids. Germline V lookup: CDR1 MNHEY, CDR2 SVGAGI. The chain's CDR3 is CASSYSKAAGGQETQYF. The CDR3 DNA is TGTGCCAGCAGTTACTCGAAGGCAGCGGGGGGGCAAGAGACCCAGTACTTC.

This sequence joins TRBV20-1 and TRBJ1-2, with no clear D. The CDR3 extends over 11 amino acids. CDR1 DFQATT and CDR2 SNEGSKA come from the germline V gene (reference sequence). V was clipped by 2 bases and J by 5 bases, with 6 bases between them. The CDR3, as DNA: TGCAGTGCTAGAAAGGGTTATGGCTACACCTTC. Amino acids: CSARKGYGYTF.

This clonotype was detected only a few times. The chain is built from TRBV20-1 and TRBJ1-2; 9 nucleotides match TRBD1. The V gene's germline CDR1 is DFQATT and CDR2 SNEGSKA (reference sequence). There are 14 residues in the CDR3. The J segment lost 8 bases and the V segment lost 0 bases, leaving 7 bases of the junction unmatched. CDR3 sequence: CSARDHGTGSGYTF. DNA of the CDR3: TGCAGTGCTAGAGACCACGGGACAGGGAGCGGCTACACCTTC.

This rearrangement joins TRBV7-3 to TRBJ2-1; D is uncertain. V was pared by 2 bases and J by 9 bases, with 8 bases between. CDR3 length: 12 amino acids. CDR1 is SGHTA and CDR2 is FQGTGA in the germline V gene. The CDR3 DNA sequence: TGTGCCAGCAGCTTACTAGTTGGTGAGCAGTTCTTC. This encodes CASSLLVGEQFF.

The chain employs TRBV11-2 and TRBJ2-1; 7 bases are a match to TRBD1. Germline CDR1 and CDR2: SGHAT and FQNNGV. The length of the CDR3 is 13 residues. Trimming at V came to 5 bases and at J to 5 bases, leaving 3 bases not matched to a gene. Written as DNA, the CDR3 is TGTGCCAGCAGCCGGGACAGACACAATGAGCAGTTCTTC. Translated, it gives CASSRDRHNEQFF.

The table lists this clonotype with a few counts. CDR3 loop: CASSGYRDFQGYTF. CDR3 DNA sequence: TGTGCCAGCAGCGGATACCGGGACTTCCAGGGCTACACCTTC. The rearrangement links TRBV7-9 to TRBJ1-2; a weak D match, TRBD1 (5 bases). The V and J ends lost 5 bases and 8 bases respectively, with 18 bases between them. Germline-derived CDR1 and CDR2 are SEHNR and FQNEAQ (reference sequence). The CDR3 is 14 amino acids.

This clonotype was seen at least ten times. The chain couples TRBV29-1 to TRBJ1-1, with 7 bases fitting TRBD1. The V segment lost 6 bases and the J segment 11 bases; nucleotides outside the gene matches: 15. The CDR3 is 13 residues long. Germline V gives CDR1 SQVTM, CDR2 ANQGSEA. The chain's CDR3 is CSVAAITGVRAFF. Here the CDR3 DNA reads TGCAGCGTCGCCGCGATAACAGGGGTGAGGGCTTTCTTT.

This clonotype was detected only a few times. V usage is TRBV5-1 and J usage is TRBJ1-1; 9 nucleotides match TRBD1. Losses at the gene ends were 7 bases for V and 3 bases for J; bases not matched to a gene: 4. The CDR3 length is 13 residues. CDR1 is SGHRS and CDR2 is YFSETQ in the germline V gene. CDR3 nucleotide sequence: TGCGCCAGCGGCTGGACAGGGGACACTGAAGCTTTCTTT. Its translation is CASGWTGDTEAFF.

CDR3: CASRTGVRTDTQYF. Written as DNA, the CDR3 is TGTGCCAGCAGGACAGGGGTACGGACAGATACGCAGTATTTT. The chain has TRBV12-3 or TRBV12-4 and TRBJ2-3, with 8 nucleotides matching TRBD1. Trimming at V came to 6 bases and at J to 3 bases, leaving 5 bases not matched to a gene. This CDR3 is built from 14 residues.

The chain joins TRBV6-5 to TRBJ1-5, with 8 bases lining up with TRBD1. CDR3 size: 15 residues. Germline V CDR1 and CDR2: MNHEY, SVGAGI. The V gene end was trimmed by 5 bases and the J gene end by 0 bases; junction bases not matched to a gene: 3. This CDR3 reads CASSQTGDSNQPQHF. CDR3 bases: TGTGCCAGCAGTCAGACAGGGGATAGCAATCAGCCCCAGCATTTT.

The chain has TRBV6-6 and TRBJ2-7; possibly TRBD1 for D (6 bases). The CDR3 has 15 residues. CDR1 is MNHNY, CDR2 SVGAGI, per germline (reference sequence). With 3 bases removed from V and 3 bases from J, the gap between germline ends came to 15 bases. The DNA for the CDR3 is TGTGCCAGCAGTTATTCGGGACAACAAGGCTACGAGCAGTACTTC. It translates to CASSYSGQQGYEQYF.

The gene calls are TRBV30 and TRBJ1-1; TRBD1 might be the D (5 bases). This CDR3 comprises 18 residues. Trimming pared 3 bases from V and 4 bases from J, leaving 27 bases between. Per germline, CDR1 GTSNPN and CDR2 SVGIG (reference sequence). DNA for the CDR3: TGTGCCTGGAGACCCGACCGAGGGACCGCTTTTTTATTCACTGAAGCTTTCTTT. Amino acids: CAWRPDRGTAFLFTEAFF.

This clonotype showed up many times. The chain employs TRBV12-3 or TRBV12-4 and TRBJ1-5; 10 nucleotides agree with TRBD1. The CDR3 consists of 15 residues. V was pared by 4 bases and J by 5 bases, with 5 bases of the junction left unmatched. CDR3 in DNA: TGTGCCAGCAGTTCCTCCGGACAGGGGGATCAGCCCCAGCATTTT. Protein product: CASSSSGQGDQPQHF.

This clonotype was seen a handful of times. The chain is built from TRBV18 and TRBJ1-2; TRBD1 might be the D (5 bases). Per germline, CDR1 KGHSH and CDR2 LQKENI. The V end lost 1 base, the J end lost 5 bases, and 11 bases lay between the germline ends. The CDR3 is made up of 14 amino acids. CDR3 in amino acids: CASSPLQDSYGYTF. The CDR3 DNA sequence: TGTGCCAGCTCACCACTACAGGATTCGTATGGCTACACCTTC.

V gene TRBV10-3 combines with J gene TRBJ1-3, with TRBD1 matching 8 bases. J was trimmed by 0 bases and V by 8 bases; bases with no gene match: 3. Per the germline V gene, CDR1 is ENHRY and CDR2 is SYGVKD. The CDR3 length is 14 residues. CDR3 in amino acids: CAIGGTGSGNTIYF. CDR3 nucleotide sequence: TGTGCCATCGGGGGGACAGGCTCTGGAAACACCATATATTTT.

This chain uses TRBV20-1 with TRBJ2-7; D perhaps matches TRBD1 (6 bases). Trimming stripped 2 bases from V and 2 bases from J, with 10 bases between. The CDR3 contains 13 residues. Germline V gene lookup returns CDR1 DFQATT and CDR2 SNEGSKA (reference sequence). The CDR3 is CSARHGQTYEQYF. DNA of the CDR3: TGCAGTGCTAGACATGGACAGACCTACGAGCAGTACTTC.

J is TRBJ2-2 and V is TRBV27, with TRBD2 as a possible D gene (6 bases). This CDR3 region has 19 residues. Germline V CDR1 and CDR2: MNHEY, SMNVEV (reference sequence). The V and J ends lost 8 bases and 4 bases respectively, with 29 bases between them. DNA for the CDR3: TGTGCCAGCCAAACCCGGGGTTTAGCGGCCCATGGCGGCACCGGGGAGCTGTTTTTT. Residues: CASQTRGLAAHGGTGELFF.

The chain is built from TRBV20-1 and TRBJ1-6, with D hard to call. The germline V gene has CDR1 DFQATT and CDR2 SNEGSKA (reference sequence). The CDR3 has 14 amino acids. The V end lost 3 bases, the J end lost 4 bases, and 10 bases lay between the germline ends. The CDR3 spells CSASLGPYNSPLHF. For the CDR3, the DNA is TGCAGTGCTAGTTTGGGCCCATATAATTCACCCCTCCACTTT.